This T cell receptor beta chain was observed in a study of control samples from healthy donors and cancer patients (dated by TCRdb to about 2020). Remarks on this clone: It has no known antigen specificity. No much larger clonotype is one base removed from it; base qualities were not supplied.

The method was the immunoSEQ multiplex PCR assay. TCRdb took this table from immuneACCESS and kept in-frame rearrangements with V and J called. Such tables lack part of the clones; where checked against another copy, unresolved V genes explain under half of the gap, and the rest is unexplained. Here the sample has fewer than 200,000 clones; about 87% occur a single time. Clones ranked in the top ten supply about 12% of the sample. The CDR3 holds 12 amino acids from the cysteine to the phenylalanine. The only DNA kept is the CDR3, 36 bases in frame from the first base. Taken from the germline V gene (reference sequence), the CDR1 and CDR2 loops are LGHDT and YNNKEL. The junction carries 7 bases between V and J, which are trimmed by 1 base and 7 bases respectively.

Source material: blood. Recombination joined TRBV3-1 (or the pseudogene TRBV3-2) with TRBJ1-1; no D gene can be assigned with confidence. This receptor was obtained from a man aged 25 to 40 in good health. The CDR3 sequence is CASSQVGREAFF. The DNA reads TGTGCCAGCAGCCAAGTCGGGCGTGAAGCTTTCTTT.